Listed below are T cell receptor beta chains from one sample, sequenced in a study of CD8 T cells in Susac syndrome. TCRdb re-analysed the immunoSEQ multiplex PCR reads in MiXCR, keeping a single row per CDR3 protein. The sample contains roughly 400,000 distinct CDR3 sequences, more than 70% of which appear only once. The material sequenced was CD8+ T cells from PBMCs. Every receptor here comes from a human donor with multiple sclerosis. Each CDR3 is given with its conserved first and last residue. The order of the fields is D gene, J gene, clone size, V gene, CDR3 DNA, CDR3 protein. A D gene is named only where the DNA matches it firmly. Rows give clone size only sometimes, using once, few, many, or a class for an expanded clone.

>-|TRBJ1-1|once|TRBV4-1
TGCGCCAGCAGCCAGGGAGCGGACAGTCGCCCCCCTCCCACCAAAGAAGCTTTCTTT
CASSQGADSRPPPTKEAFF
>TRBD2|TRBJ2-1|-|TRBV5-1
TGCGCCAGCAGCCCCTCAGCGGGGGGGTTGGTACTAAATGAGCAGTTCTTC
CASSPSAGGLVLNEQFF
>-|TRBJ2-5|-|TRBV13
TGTGCCAGCAGCCTGCTAGGGGATTGGGGAGAGACCCAGTACTTC
CASSLLGDWGETQYF
>TRBD1|TRBJ2-5|-|TRBV28
TGTGCCAGCAGCCAGGACAGGGGGCGCTTTGTTATAGAGACCCAGTACTTC
CASSQDRGRFVIETQYF
>-|TRBJ1-1|-|TRBV6-2/TRBV6-3
TGTGCCAGCAGTTACTCGCCGGAGCCGAACACTGAAGCTTTCTTT
CASSYSPEPNTEAFF
>TRBD1|TRBJ2-5|-|TRBV5-1
TGCGCCAGCAGGACCGGACAGGGGTACCAAGAGACCCAGTACTTC
CASRTGQGYQETQYF
>-|TRBJ2-1|-|TRBV4-1
TGCGCCAGCAGCCAAGAATGGGGGGCCTTCAATGAGCAGTTCTTC
CASSQEWGAFNEQFF
>-|TRBJ2-3|-|TRBV29-1
TGCAGCGTGGTGTCAGATACGCAGTATTTT
CSVVSDTQYF
>-|TRBJ1-2|-|TRBV12-3/TRBV12-4
TGTGCCAGCACCACGACAGCTACTAACTATGGCTACACCTTC
CASTTTATNYGYTF
>-|TRBJ1-1|few|TRBV12-3/TRBV12-4
TGTGCCAGCAGTTTTGCGGGTGGGTACACTGAAGCTTTCTTT
CASSFAGGYTEAFF
>TRBD1|TRBJ1-2|-|TRBV4-1
TGCGCCAGCAGCCAAGGGACTTTGACAGGGCCCTATGGCTACACCTTC
CASSQGTLTGPYGYTF
>-|TRBJ2-7|few|TRBV4-1
TGCGCCAGCAGCCAATCACAGGGCTACGAGCAGTACTTC
CASSQSQGYEQYF
>-|TRBJ1-3|-|TRBV11-2
TGTGCCAGCAGCTTAATGGAGGTCGGAAACACCATATATTTT
CASSLMEVGNTIYF
>TRBD2|TRBJ2-7|-|TRBV5-1
TGCGCCAGCAGCTCCGGCGGGAGTTCGGACGAGCAGTACTTC
CASSSGGSSDEQYF
>-|TRBJ1-6|-|TRBV27
TGTGCCAGCACCTTAACAGGGATGGATTCACCCCTCCACTTT
CASTLTGMDSPLHF
>-|TRBJ2-2|-|TRBV19
TGTGCCAGTAGTCCGGGCCCCTCGGCCGGGGAGCTGTTTTTT
CASSPGPSAGELFF
>TRBD2|TRBJ2-7|-|TRBV12-3/TRBV12-4
TGTGCCAGCAGTTATGGGACTAGCGTTACCTACGAGCAGTACTTC
CASSYGTSVTYEQYF
>TRBD2|TRBJ2-2|-|TRBV3-1
TGTGCCAGCAGCCGACCTCCGGGACTAGCGACCGGGGAGCTGTTTTTT
CASSRPPGLATGELFF
>TRBD2|TRBJ2-3|-|TRBV30
TGTGCCTGGAGTAATTCTGGAACTAGCGCAGGAGATACGCAGTATTTT
CAWSNSGTSAGDTQYF
>-|TRBJ1-6|-|TRBV6-5
TGTGCCAGCAGTCCACAGAACTATAATTCACCCCTCCACTTT
CASSPQNYNSPLHF
>TRBD1|TRBJ1-2|-|TRBV7-9
TGTGCCAGCAGCTTATCGGACAGGCGGTATGGCTACACCTTC
CASSLSDRRYGYTF
>-|TRBJ2-2|-|TRBV12-3/TRBV12-4
TGTGCCAGCAGGGGGGGGACAGAGAACACCGGGGAGCTGTTTTTT
CASRGGTENTGELFF
>-|TRBJ1-1|-|TRBV6-5
TGTGCCAGCAGTTATGTGGGATTGGAATCGTACACTGAAGCTTTCTTT
CASSYVGLESYTEAFF
>-|TRBJ1-1|-|TRBV29-1
TGCAGCACGGACAGATTGATGAACACTGAAGCTTTCTTT
CSTDRLMNTEAFF
>-|TRBJ1-1|-|TRBV7-8
TGTGCCAGCAGCCCAGGGTACACTGGAGCTTTCTTT
CASSPGYTGAFF
>TRBD1|TRBJ1-3|few|TRBV11-1
TGTGCCAGCAGCATGACAGGGACCTCTGGAAACACCATATATTTT
CASSMTGTSGNTIYF
>-|TRBJ2-1|-|TRBV4-1
TGCGCCAGCAGCCAATATCCTCCCGGTCCCCGGACAGACTACAATGAGCAGTTCTTC
CASSQYPPGPRTDYNEQFF
>-|TRBJ1-1|-|TRBV7-9
TGTGCCAGCAGCTGGATGGGCACTGAAGCTTTCTTT
CASSWMGTEAFF